A single sample is the source of the 14 T cell receptor beta chains below, sequenced in a study of regulatory T cells in long-lasting Graves disease. As for time point: newly diagnosed GD, antithyroid drugs for less than 3 months. PBMC RNA was the source of the TCR library. Construction of TCR beta libraries relied on iRepertoire HTBI primers and on Arm-PCR targeting CDR3 regions. Via MiXCR, TCRdb re-called the multiplex PCR reads, giving one row per CDR3 protein. The table lists more than 400,000 distinct CDR3 sequences, about a sixth of them singletons, with roughly 10% in the top ten. The same specimen was also included in a second study, on T cells in Graves' hyperthyroidism and ophthalmopathy.

Specimen: peripheral blood mononuclear cells (PBMCs), collected at new diagnosis, from a patient treated with antithyroid drugs. All receptors come from a woman in her 30s with Graves disease.

Note on this clonotype: Possible read error: a much larger clone is one base away. The chain uses TRBV6-1 and TRBJ2-7, with 9 bases that match TRBD2. CDR3 length: 14 amino acids. From germline, CDR1 is MNHNS and CDR2 SASEGT. The junction had 11 bases not matched to a gene; V was cut back by 7 bases and J by 7 bases. CDR3 region: CASTGLARYNEQYF. Here the CDR3 DNA reads TGTGCCAGCACAGGACTAGCGCGATACAATGAGCAGTACTTC.

This clonotype was counted a few times. At one of its ends the junction is not consistent with the germline gene, which may arise from a read error. The J gene is TRBJ1-4, the V gene TRBV28; D is ambiguous. Germline loops: CDR1 MDHEN, CDR2 SYDVKM. The CDR3 consists of 15 residues. CDR3 in DNA: TGTGCCAGCAGTTTAGAAGGCCAGTTCAATGAAAAACTGCTTTTT. This codes for CASSLEGQFNEKLLF. The full variable domain, completed using reference TRBV28 and TRBJ1-4, is DVKVTQSSRYLVKRTGEKVFLECVQDMDHENMFWYRQDPGLGLRLIYFSYDVKMKEKGDIPEGYSVSREKKERFSLILESASTNQTSMYLCASSLEGQFNEKLLFGSGTQLSVL.

The chain couples TRBV2 to TRBJ1-2; TRBD1 agrees at 7 bases. The CDR3 is 16 amino acids. Germline CDR1 reads SNHLY; CDR2 reads FYNNEI. The ends lost 6 bases at V and 3 bases at J; junction bases unmatched: 13. The CDR3 here is CASSLALTGAHYGYTF. The CDR3 DNA is TGTGCCAGCAGCTTAGCACTCACAGGGGCCCACTATGGCTACACCTTC.

This clonotype was counted between two and nine times. The chain joins TRBV28 to TRBJ1-3; the D is unclear. The CDR3 length is 15 residues. Germline CDR1 reads MDHEN; CDR2 reads SYDVKM. Trimming cost V 4 bases and J 2 bases, with 12 bases left between them. The CDR3 DNA reads as TGTGCCAGCAGTTCCTACCAATACACTGGAAACACCATATATTTT. It yields the protein CASSSYQYTGNTIYF. The full variable domain, completed using reference TRBV28 and TRBJ1-3, is DVKVTQSSRYLVKRTGEKVFLECVQDMDHENMFWYRQDPGLGLRLIYFSYDVKMKEKGDIPEGYSVSREKKERFSLILESASTNQTSMYLCASSSYQYTGNTIYFGEGSWLTVV.

This clonotype was seen ten or more times. This sequence joins TRBV27 and TRBJ2-1, with 11 bases aligning to TRBD2. J was trimmed by 4 bases and V by 6 bases; bases with no gene match: 8. From germline, CDR1 is MNHEY and CDR2 SMNVEV (reference sequence). The CDR3 is made up of 16 amino acids. The CDR3 loop is CASRSGGLAAYNEQFF. CDR3 in DNA: TGTGCCAGCAGAAGCGGGGGACTAGCGGCATACAATGAGCAGTTCTTC.

This clonotype was recorded many times. The V gene is TRBV6-1, the J gene TRBJ2-1; D not certain. The CDR3 has 13 amino acids. Germline V lookup: CDR1 MNHNS, CDR2 SASEGT. V was clipped by 9 bases and J by 0 bases, with 9 bases between them. As DNA, the CDR3 is TGTGCCAGTCTGGTAGGCTCCTACAATGAGCAGTTCTTC. Translated, it gives CASLVGSYNEQFF.

As to this clonotype: This probably arose from a read error, given a far larger clone one base away. The rearrangement joins TRBV3-1 to TRBJ2-4; 9 bases are a match to TRBD2. The J call may be incorrect, as the DNA end agrees better with TRBJ2-7. The CDR3 is 17 amino acids. The germline V gene has CDR1 LGHDT and CDR2 YNNKEL (reference sequence). The CDR3: CASSQDCTRLAACEQYF. The CDR3 DNA follows: TGTGCCAGCAGCCAGGATTGCACGAGACTAGCGGCCTGCGAGCAGTACTTC.

This clonotype was counted between two and nine times. V and J are TRBV9 and TRBJ2-3; 9 bases fit TRBD2. With 3 bases clipped from V and 6 bases from J, the junction kept 5 bases outside the gene matches. Per germline, CDR1 SGDLS and CDR2 YYNGEE. This CDR3 comprises 14 residues. The CDR3 here is CASSGSGREDTQYF. CDR3 coding DNA: TGTGCCAGCAGCGGTAGCGGGAGAGAGGATACGCAGTATTTT. The entire variable domain, with the rest obtained from reference TRBV9 and TRBJ2-3, is as follows: DSGVTQTPKHLITATGQRVTLRCSPRSGDLSVYWYQQSLDQGLQFLIQYYNGEERAKGNILERFSAQQFPDLHSELNLSSLELGDSALYFCASSGSGREDTQYFGPGTRLTVL.

The chain uses TRBV9 and TRBJ1-2, with D tentatively TRBD1 (6 bases). The CDR3 is 15 amino acids. The V end was cut by 1 base, the J end by 5 bases, with 15 bases between. Per germline, CDR1 SGDLS and CDR2 YYNGEE. CDR3 bases: TGTGCCAGCAGCGTACGCACAGGGTTAGGATATGGCTACACCTTC. Residues: CASSVRTGLGYGYTF.

This clonotype was seen many times. This sequence joins TRBV20-1 and TRBJ2-5, with D perhaps TRBD2 (5 bases). The CDR3 extends over 12 amino acids. Germline V gives CDR1 DFQATT, CDR2 SNEGSKA (reference sequence). Trimming took off 6 bases at V and 0 bases at J, with 8 bases between the two ends. CDR3 DNA sequence: TGCAGTGCCGGGATGTACCAAGAGACCCAGTACTTC. It encodes CSAGMYQETQYF.

Many counts were recorded for this clonotype. V is TRBV25-1 and J is TRBJ2-1, with 10 bases matching TRBD2. The V and J ends lost 1 base and 8 bases, in that order; junction bases with no gene match: 11. The CDR3 loop spans 17 amino acids. CDR1 and CDR2 (germline): MGHDK, SYGVNS. The DNA for the CDR3 is TGTGCCAGCAGTGAATCCCCTCCTAGCGGGAGTGTGGATGAGCAGTTCTTC. The encoded protein is CASSESPPSGSVDEQFF.

The table lists this clonotype with many counts. The chain combines TRBV28 with TRBJ2-5, with TRBD1 matching 8 bases. Germline CDR1 and CDR2: MDHEN and SYDVKM. The CDR3 is 13 residues long. V lost 3 bases, J lost 3 bases, and 0 bases stayed unmatched. The CDR3 DNA sequence: TGTGCCAGCAGTTTGACAGGGGAAGAGACCCAGTACTTC. Protein product: CASSLTGEETQYF.

This clonotype was found many times. CDR3 amino acids: CSARDRTMSSPEQYF. As DNA, the CDR3 is TGCAGTGCTAGAGATCGAACTATGAGTAGCCCCGAGCAGTACTTC. The gene calls are TRBV20-1 and TRBJ2-7; D unclear. Germline V CDR1 and CDR2: DFQATT, SNEGSKA (reference sequence). The V and J ends lost 0 bases and 6 bases respectively, with 18 bases between them. The CDR3 loop spans 15 amino acids.

This clonotype was seen ten or more times. V and J are TRBV24-1 and TRBJ1-2; 10 nucleotides agree with TRBD1. Germline V gene data show CDR1 as KGHDR and CDR2 as SFDVKD. This CDR3 region has 15 residues. The J segment lost 6 bases and the V segment lost 5 bases, leaving 8 bases of the junction unmatched. In DNA form, the CDR3 reads TGTGCCACCAGTGTCGCCGGGACAGGGGTTAATGGCTACACCTTC. This sequence encodes CATSVAGTGVNGYTF.